This T cell receptor beta chain was found in a study of OX40 agonist ivuxolimab in advanced cancers. Study summary: Treatment received earlier with anti-PD-1, anti-PD-L1 or anti-CTLA-4 agents was allowed, and less than 45% had some.

Between the trimmed V and J ends, which lost 1 base and 9 bases, there was a span of 13 bases. Germline V CDR1 and CDR2: SGHTA, FQGTGA. The CDR3 runs to 14 residues. The data were produced by immunoSEQ multiplex PCR, yet TCRdb's version contains in-frame clones alone and is incomplete. The sample has 30,000 to 45,000 clones, roughly 80% seen once. The clonotype comes from an adult with an advanced solid tumor such as melanoma, head and neck, liver or kidney cancer. The chain carries TRBV7-3 and TRBJ2-1; D is perhaps TRBD1 (5 bases). The input for sequencing was CD4+ or CD8+ T cells sorted from blood, taken in a trial of the OX40 agonist ivuxolimab. Written as DNA, the CDR3 is TGTGCCAGCAGCTTAAGCCTTATGGGGCGTGAGCAGTTCTTC. It is translated as CASSLSLMGREQFF.